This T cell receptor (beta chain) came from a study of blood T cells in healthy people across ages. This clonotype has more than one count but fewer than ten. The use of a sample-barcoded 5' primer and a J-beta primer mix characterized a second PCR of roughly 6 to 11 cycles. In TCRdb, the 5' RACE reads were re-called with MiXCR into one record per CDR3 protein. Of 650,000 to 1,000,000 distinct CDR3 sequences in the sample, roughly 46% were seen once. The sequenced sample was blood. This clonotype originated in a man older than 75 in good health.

The CDR3 spells CSANGGVETQYF. Written as DNA, the CDR3 is TGCAGTGCTAATGGGGGAGTGGAGACCCAGTACTTC. The chain has TRBV20-1 and TRBJ2-5; D may correspond to TRBD1 or TRBD2 (5 bases each). The CDR3 totals 12 residues. Germline values: CDR1 DFQATT, CDR2 SNEGSKA (reference sequence). Deletions cut 4 bases from V and 5 bases from J, with 11 bases between.